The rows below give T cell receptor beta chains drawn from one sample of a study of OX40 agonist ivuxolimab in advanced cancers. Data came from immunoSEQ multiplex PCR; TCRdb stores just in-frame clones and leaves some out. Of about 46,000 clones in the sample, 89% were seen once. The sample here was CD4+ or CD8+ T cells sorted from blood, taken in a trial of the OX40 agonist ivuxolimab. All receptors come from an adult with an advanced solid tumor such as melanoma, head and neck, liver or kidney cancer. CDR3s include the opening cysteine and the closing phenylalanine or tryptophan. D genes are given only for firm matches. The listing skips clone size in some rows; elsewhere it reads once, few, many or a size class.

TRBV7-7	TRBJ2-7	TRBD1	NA	TGTGCTAGCAGCTCTTGGACAGGGTCCCACGAGCAGTACTTC	CASSSWTGSHEQYF
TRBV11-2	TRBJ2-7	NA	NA	TGTGCCAGCAGCTTAAGACAGACCTACGAGCAGTACTTC	CASSLRQTYEQYF
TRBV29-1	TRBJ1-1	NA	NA	TGCAGCGTTGAATGGGGACCCGACACTGAAGCTTTCTTT	CSVEWGPDTEAFF
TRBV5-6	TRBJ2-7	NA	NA	TGTGCCAGCAGCTTGGGGGGGGACACCTACGAGCAGTACTTC	CASSLGGDTYEQYF
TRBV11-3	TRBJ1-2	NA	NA	TGTGCCAGCAGCCGCCTAGGAAGTCGGGAAAAGAACTATGGCTACACCTTC	CASSRLGSREKNYGYTF
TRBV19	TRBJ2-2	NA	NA	TGTGCCACCTATCCCCGGGCAACAGGAGACTTCGCGAACACCGGGGAGCTGTTTTTT	CATYPRATGDFANTGELFF
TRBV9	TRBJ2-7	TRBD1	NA	TGTGCCAGCAGCGCGCCATCCGGGACAGCTATATACGAGCAGTACTTC	CASSAPSGTAIYEQYF
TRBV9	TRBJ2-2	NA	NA	TGTGCCAGCAGCGTAGGTGGCGGGGAGCTGTTTTTT	CASSVGGGELFF
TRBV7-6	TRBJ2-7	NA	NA	TGTGCCAGCAGCTCGGACCTAGGAGACGAGCAGTACTTC	CASSSDLGDEQYF
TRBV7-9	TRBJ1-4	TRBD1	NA	TGTGCCAGCAGCTGGGACAGGGAGGGGTATGAAAAACTGTTTTTT	CASSWDREGYEKLFF
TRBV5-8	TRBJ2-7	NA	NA	TGTGCCAGCCGCCTAGCGTACGAGCAGTACTTC	CASRLAYEQYF
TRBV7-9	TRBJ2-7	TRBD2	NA	TGTGCCAGCAGCTTAGTGGGAGGGAGCCACGAGCAGTACTTC	CASSLVGGSHEQYF
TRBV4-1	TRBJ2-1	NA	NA	TGCGCCAGCAGCCAAGAAAGTGCGAGGGCCTTTGGGGATGAGCAGTTCTTC	CASSQESARAFGDEQFF
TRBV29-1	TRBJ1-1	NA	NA	TGCAGCGTTGAAAGGGGATACACTGAAGCTTTCTTT	CSVERGYTEAFF
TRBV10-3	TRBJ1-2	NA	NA	TGTGCCATCACCCCGTCGGGGGCCTTCAACTATGGCTACACCTTC	CAITPSGAFNYGYTF
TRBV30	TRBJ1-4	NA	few	TGTGCCTGGAGTGATGGGGGGCGGGCTAATGAAAAACTGTTTTTT	CAWSDGGRANEKLFF
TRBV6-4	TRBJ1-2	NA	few	TGTGCCAGCATTACCGAAACATATGGCTACACCTTC	CASITETYGYTF
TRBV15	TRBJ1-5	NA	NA	TGTGCCACCAGCAGAGAGTGGAATCAGCCCCAGCATTTT	CATSREWNQPQHF
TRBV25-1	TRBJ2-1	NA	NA	TGTGCCAGCACCCGGGGCAATGAGCAGTTCTTC	CASTRGNEQFF
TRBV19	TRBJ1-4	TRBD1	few	TGTGCCAGTACTGACAGGGGGCTTGATGAAAAACTGTTTTTT	CASTDRGLDEKLFF
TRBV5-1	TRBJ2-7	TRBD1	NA	TGCGCCAGCAGCATCCGGGACAGGGGGCCCCCCGGGGACGAGCAGTACTTC	CASSIRDRGPPGDEQYF
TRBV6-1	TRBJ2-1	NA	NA	TGTGCCAGCAGTGAAGGCAGACGGCCGAATGAGCAGTTCTTC	CASSEGRRPNEQFF
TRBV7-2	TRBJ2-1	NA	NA	TGTGCCAGCACCCACGGAACGGGGAAACTGAATGAGCAGTTCTTC	CASTHGTGKLNEQFF
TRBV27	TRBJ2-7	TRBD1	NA	TGTGCCAGCAGTTTATCAGGGGACAGCCTCTCCTTC	CASSLSGDSLSF
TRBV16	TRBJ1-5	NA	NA	TGTGCCAGCAGCCAAGGGGGCGGGGGGCGGCATTTT	CASSQGGGGRHF
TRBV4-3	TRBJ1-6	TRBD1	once	TGCGCCAGCAGCCAACGAGACAGGGGGTATAATTCACCCCTCCACTTT	CASSQRDRGYNSPLHF
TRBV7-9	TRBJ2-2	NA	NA	TGTGCCAGCAGGGGGCTAGGGGCACCTCTGAACACCGGGGAGCTGTTTTTT	CASRGLGAPLNTGELFF
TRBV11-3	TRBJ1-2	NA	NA	TGTGCCAGCAGCTTAGTTCGACGGGGAGGCTACACCTTC	CASSLVRRGGYTF
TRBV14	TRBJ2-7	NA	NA	TGTGCCAGCAGCCAGGGGGCGCGGGGTTACGAGCAGTACTTC	CASSQGARGYEQYF